The 30 T cell receptor beta chains below come from one sample, sequenced in a study of OX40 agonist ivuxolimab in advanced cancers. The assay was immunoSEQ multiplex PCR, and TCRdb's table has in-frame clones only and misses some. The table lists 28,000 or so clones, 70% to 90% of them singletons, with roughly 18% in the top ten. The sequenced sample was CD4+ or CD8+ T cells sorted from blood, obtained in a trial of the OX40 agonist ivuxolimab. The receptors here all came from an adult with an advanced solid tumor such as melanoma, head and neck, liver or kidney cancer.

The rearrangement joins TRBV27 to TRBJ1-5; D gene unclear. Trimming removed 2 bases from V and 5 bases from J, with 7 bases in between. This CDR3 comprises 13 residues. Germline V gene lookup returns CDR1 MNHEY and CDR2 SMNVEV (reference sequence). CDR3 coding DNA: TGTGCCAGCAGTTTAGGCACCTATCAGCCCCAGCATTTT. The encoded protein is CASSLGTYQPQHF.

V gene TRBV7-6 combines with J gene TRBJ2-1; TRBD2 is a possible D gene (7 bases). V lost 2 bases, J lost 7 bases, and 24 bases lay in between. The germline CDR1 and CDR2 sequences are SGHVS and FNYEAQ. The CDR3 totals 18 residues. The CDR3 loop reads CASSLYGRGATLGNEQFF. Here the CDR3 DNA reads TGTGCCAGCAGCTTATACGGACGGGGGGCCACGTTGGGGAATGAGCAGTTCTTC.

The table lists this clone with a few counts. The chain combines TRBV10-3 with TRBJ2-7, with TRBD1 identical over 7 bases. J lost 2 bases, V lost 3 bases, and 7 bases had no gene match. Germline V gene lookup returns CDR1 ENHRY and CDR2 SYGVKD. The CDR3 consists of 15 residues. CDR3 loop: CAISDPDRVAYEQYF. CDR3 sequence (DNA): TGTGCCATCAGTGACCCCGACAGGGTGGCCTACGAGCAGTACTTC.

The chain couples TRBV11-2 to TRBJ1-2; weak D call: TRBD1 (6 bases). Germline CDR1 is SGHAT and CDR2 is FQNNGV. The V and J ends lost 5 bases and 4 bases respectively, with 17 bases between them. The CDR3 spans 15 residues. CDR3: CASSPGAGSIYGYTF. The CDR3, as DNA: TGTGCCAGCAGCCCAGGGGCAGGAAGCATCTATGGCTACACCTTC.

This clone showed up just once. The V call is TRBV28, the J call TRBJ2-5; D is perhaps TRBD1 (6 bases). The CDR3 extends over 14 amino acids. CDR1 and CDR2 from the germline V gene are MDHEN and SYDVKM. Trimming pared 3 bases from V and 4 bases from J, leaving 12 bases between. The CDR3, as DNA: TGTGCCAGCAGTTTCTTCGGGACAAGAGAGACCCAGTACTTC. It is translated as CASSFFGTRETQYF. The variable domain in full, completed from reference TRBV28 and TRBJ2-5, reads DVKVTQSSRYLVKRTGEKVFLECVQDMDHENMFWYRQDPGLGLRLIYFSYDVKMKEKGDIPEGYSVSREKKERFSLILESASTNQTSMYLCASSFFGTRETQYFGPGTRLLVL.

This chain joins TRBV9 and TRBJ2-7; a weak D match, TRBD1 (5 bases). V shed 0 bases and J shed 0 bases, with 16 bases lying between them. CDR3 size: 17 residues. Germline V gene lookup returns CDR1 SGDLS and CDR2 YYNGEE. CDR3 loop: CASSVAPPDIFSYEQYF. The CDR3 nucleotides are TGTGCCAGCAGCGTAGCCCCCCCGGACATCTTCTCCTACGAGCAGTACTTC.

V and J are TRBV6-8 and TRBJ2-7, with D possibly being TRBD1 or TRBD2 (7 bases each). Germline V CDR1 and CDR2: MNHGY, SAAAGT. The CDR3 has 15 residues. Trimming took off 4 bases at V and 2 bases at J, with 15 bases between the two ends. The CDR3 DNA reads as TGTGCCAGCAGTTTGGGGAGGGGGCTTGCCTACGAGCAGTACTTC. Translating gives CASSLGRGLAYEQYF.

This chain connects TRBV5-6 to TRBJ2-4; D unclear. V lost 2 bases, J lost 4 bases, and 7 bases lay in between. CDR3 length equals 13 residues. In germline, CDR1 is SGHDT, CDR2 YYEEEE. Written as DNA, the CDR3 is TGTGCCAGCAGCTTAGGCCCAAAAAACATTCAGTACTTC. As protein: CASSLGPKNIQYF.

The genes are TRBV19 and TRBJ1-5, with 9 positions matching TRBD1. CDR3 length: 15 residues. The germline V gene encodes CDR1 LNHDA and CDR2 SQIVND (reference sequence). V lost 2 bases, J lost 3 bases, and 2 bases stayed unmatched. CDR3 amino acids: CASSIRDRANQPQHF. DNA for the CDR3: TGTGCCAGTAGTATAAGGGACAGGGCCAATCAGCCCCAGCATTTT. Full variable domain (missing parts from reference TRBV19 and TRBJ1-5): DGGITQSPKYLFRKEGQNVTLSCEQNLNHDAMYWYRQDPGQGLRLIYYSQIVNDFQKGDIAEGYSVSREKKESFPLTVTSAQKNPTAFYLCASSIRDRANQPQHFGDGTRLSIL.

The V call is TRBV9, the J call TRBJ2-1; unclear D gene. V was trimmed by 5 bases and J by 6 bases, leaving 18 bases between them. CDR1 and CDR2 from the germline V gene are SGDLS and YYNGEE. This CDR3 contains 15 residues. CDR3 nucleotide sequence: TGTGCCAGCAGTGACTCCCCGAAAGGGTTCAATGAGCAGTTCTTC. This encodes CASSDSPKGFNEQFF.

V is TRBV4-3 and J is TRBJ2-3; 8 bases are a match to TRBD1. Germline CDR1 reads LGHNA; CDR2 reads YSLEER. The CDR3 is 14 residues long. The V gene end was trimmed by 4 bases and the J gene end by 2 bases; junction bases not matched to a gene: 2. This chain's CDR3 is CASSPDRATDTQYF. The CDR3 DNA sequence: TGCGCCAGCAGCCCGGACAGGGCCACAGATACGCAGTATTTT.

In this sample, this clone is medium-sized (0.01 to 0.1%). The chain joins TRBV11-2 to TRBJ2-1, with D unclear. Germline-derived CDR1 and CDR2 are SGHAT and FQNNGV. Trimming left V 5 bases short and J 6 bases short, with 8 bases between. The CDR3 runs to 12 residues. This chain's CDR3 is CASSRWSNEQFF. The CDR3, as DNA: TGTGCCAGCAGCCGCTGGTCCAATGAGCAGTTCTTC.

The chain joins TRBV7-7 to TRBJ2-7; 8 bases map to TRBD1. Germline V CDR1 and CDR2: SSHAT, FNYEAQ (reference sequence). Trimming at V came to 4 bases and at J to 2 bases, leaving 4 bases not matched to a gene. This CDR3 has 14 amino acids. CDR3 residues: CASSSGTGAYEQYF. Written as DNA, the CDR3 is TGTGCCAGCAGCTCCGGGACAGGAGCCTACGAGCAGTACTTC.

This sequence joins TRBV7-9 and TRBJ2-1, with D possibly matching TRBD2 (5 bases). V was shortened by 4 bases and J by 7 bases, with 20 bases between the two germline ends. CDR1 and CDR2 from the germline V gene are SEHNR and FQNEAQ (reference sequence). The CDR3 spans 16 residues. The CDR3 reads CASSSMAGATPNEQFF. The CDR3 nucleotides read TGTGCCAGCAGCTCAATGGCGGGCGCCACCCCTAATGAGCAGTTCTTC.

The rearrangement joins TRBV7-2 to TRBJ2-3, with TRBD2 matching 7 bases. The CDR3 loop spans 14 amino acids. V gave up 3 bases and J gave up 1 base; unmatched junction bases: 1. Germline V lookup: CDR1 SGHTA, CDR2 FQGNSA. CDR3 amino acids: CASSFAGGTDTQYF. The CDR3 bases are TGTGCCAGCAGCTTTGCGGGGGGCACAGATACGCAGTATTTT.

The V gene is TRBV28, the J gene TRBJ2-7; perhaps TRBD1 as D (6 bases). CDR3 length: 16 amino acids. CDR1 and CDR2 (germline): MDHEN, SYDVKM. The germline V and J ends were trimmed by 2 bases and 5 bases, with 19 bases remaining between them. The CDR3 spells CASSLPKTGFKNEQYF. The CDR3 DNA is TGTGCCAGCAGTTTACCTAAAACAGGGTTTAAGAACGAGCAGTACTTC.

In its sample, this clone was seen a few times. The chain uses TRBV7-2 and TRBJ2-5; 13 nucleotides line up with TRBD2. The V and J ends lost 5 bases and 3 bases, in that order; junction bases with no gene match: 6. This CDR3 contains 16 residues. CDR1 is SGHTA and CDR2 is FQGNSA in the germline V gene. This CDR3 reads CASSPWTSGGEETQYF. In DNA form, the CDR3 reads TGTGCCAGCAGCCCGTGGACTAGCGGGGGTGAAGAGACCCAGTACTTC.

The chain has TRBV7-8 and TRBJ2-5; 7 nucleotides match TRBD1. From germline, CDR1 is SGHVS and CDR2 FQNEAQ. V lost 5 bases to trimming and J lost 4 bases; unmatched junction nucleotides: 13. This CDR3 spans 16 amino acids. CDR3 nucleotides: TGTGCCAGCAGCCTAACGAAGACAGGGTATACAGAGACCCAGTACTTC. Protein sequence: CASSLTKTGYTETQYF.

In this sample, this clone is medium-sized. The J gene is TRBJ2-2, the V gene TRBV27; D might be TRBD1 (6 bases). V was shortened by 5 bases and J by 3 bases, with 13 bases between the two germline ends. This CDR3 region has 15 residues. The germline V gene has CDR1 MNHEY and CDR2 SMNVEV (reference sequence). The CDR3: CASSDPDSDTGELFF. The CDR3 bases are TGTGCCAGCAGTGATCCGGACAGCGACACCGGGGAGCTGTTTTTT.

The rearrangement links TRBV12-5 to TRBJ2-3; 9 nucleotides line up with TRBD2. This CDR3 contains 16 residues. CDR1 LGHNT and CDR2 FRNRAP come from the germline V gene. V shed 0 bases and J 0 bases; nucleotides not matched to a gene: 1. In DNA, the CDR3 is TGTGCTAGTGGTTTGGTCCTAGCGGGGAGCACAGATACGCAGTATTTT. Translating it yields CASGLVLAGSTDTQYF.

This clone showed up just a few times. This chain links TRBV21-1 with TRBJ1-2; the table assigns TRBD1, which was not confirmed against the DNA. TRBV21-1 corresponds to a pseudogene. CDR3 length: 14 residues. The chain's CDR3 is CASSKESRGWGYTF. CDR3 sequence (DNA): TGTGCCAGCAGCAAAGAAAGCAGGGGTTGGGGCTACACCTTC.

This chain connects TRBV18 to TRBJ2-1; D possibly corresponds to TRBD1 (6 bases). There are 14 residues in the CDR3. CDR1 is KGHSH and CDR2 is LQKENI in the germline V gene. The V and J ends lost 3 bases and 7 bases respectively, with 13 bases between them. This CDR3 is CASSPPSQGNEQFF. The CDR3 DNA follows: TGTGCCAGCTCACCCCCATCCCAGGGGAATGAGCAGTTCTTC.

This chain joins TRBV9 and TRBJ1-1; D unresolved. V dropped 6 bases and J dropped 3 bases, with 18 bases sitting between them. The V gene's germline CDR1 is SGDLS and CDR2 YYNGEE. The CDR3 length is 15 residues. The CDR3, as DNA: TGTGCCAGCACGGGTCAAGAGGGATGGGACACTGAAGCTTTCTTT. Residues: CASTGQEGWDTEAFF.

This sequence joins TRBV7-2 and TRBJ2-3; TRBD2 agrees at 10 bases. CDR3 size: 17 residues. Per germline, CDR1 SGHTA and CDR2 FQGNSA. Trimming at V came to 3 bases and at J to 2 bases, leaving 8 bases not matched to a gene. Written as DNA, the CDR3 is TGTGCCAGCAGCTTTCCTCTAAGCGGGGGGGCCACAGATACGCAGTATTTT. It translates to CASSFPLSGGATDTQYF.

V usage is TRBV11-3 and J usage is TRBJ2-2; 7 bases map to TRBD1. In germline, CDR1 is SGHNT, CDR2 YENEEA. The length of the CDR3 is 13 residues. The junction had 7 bases not matched to a gene; V was cut back by 9 bases and J by 6 bases. In DNA, the CDR3 is TGTGCCAGTAGACAGGGTTTCGCCGGGGAGCTGTTTTTT. It yields the protein CASRQGFAGELFF.

The V and J genes are TRBV4-3 and TRBJ1-1; no clear D gene. CDR1 and CDR2 (germline): LGHNA, YSLEER. The CDR3 length is 14 residues. Trimming took 0 bases from V and 7 from J, leaving 12 bases between them. CDR3 nucleotide sequence: TGCGCCAGCAGCCAAGATCGGGGTATCATTGAAGCTTTCTTT. Translated, it gives CASSQDRGIIEAFF.

The chain combines TRBV4-1 with TRBJ1-1; D is unresolved. CDR1 MGHRA and CDR2 YSYEKL come from the germline V gene. CDR3 length: 14 residues. Trimming left V 0 bases short and J 3 bases short, with 8 bases between. CDR3 nucleotides: TGCGCCAGCAGCCAAGATCCGGATTACACTGAAGCTTTCTTT. Residues: CASSQDPDYTEAFF.

The chain couples TRBV9 to TRBJ2-2; D gene ambiguous. The CDR3 contains 14 residues. The V gene lost 3 bases and the J gene lost 5 bases, with 11 bases spanning the gap. Germline V gives CDR1 SGDLS, CDR2 YYNGEE. The CDR3 loop is CASSGDSWTGELFF. CDR3 in DNA: TGTGCCAGCAGCGGTGATAGTTGGACCGGGGAGCTGTTTTTT.

This clone showed up just once. V and J are TRBV7-2 and TRBJ2-3; the D gene is possibly TRBD2 (5 bases). The germline V gene encodes CDR1 SGHTA and CDR2 FQGNSA. Deletions cut 2 bases from V and 3 bases from J, with 15 bases between. The CDR3 runs 16 residues. This CDR3 reads CASSLLGGGLTDTQYF. The CDR3 DNA is TGTGCCAGCAGCTTATTAGGTGGCGGGTTAACAGATACGCAGTATTTT.

The chain recombines TRBV28 with TRBJ2-7, with D possibly TRBD2 on 6 matching bases. Trimming pared 4 bases from V and 5 bases from J, leaving 18 bases between. Germline CDR1 is MDHEN and CDR2 is SYDVKM. The CDR3 length is 15 residues. CDR3 sequence (DNA): TGTGCCAGCAGTTCGGTAGGGTGGGGGGTCCACGAGCAGTACTTC. It is translated as CASSSVGWGVHEQYF.